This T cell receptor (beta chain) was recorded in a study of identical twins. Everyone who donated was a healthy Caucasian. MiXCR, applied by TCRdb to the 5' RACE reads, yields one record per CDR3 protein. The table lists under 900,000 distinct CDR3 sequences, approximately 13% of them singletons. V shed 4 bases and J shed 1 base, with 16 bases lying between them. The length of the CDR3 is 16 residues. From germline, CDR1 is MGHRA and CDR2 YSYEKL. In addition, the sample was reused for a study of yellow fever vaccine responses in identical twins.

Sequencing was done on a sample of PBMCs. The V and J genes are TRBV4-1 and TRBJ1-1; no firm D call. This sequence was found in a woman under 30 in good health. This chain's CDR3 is CASSLMPTTRNTEAFF. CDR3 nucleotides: TGCGCCAGCAGCCTCATGCCAACGACAAGGAACACTGAAGCTTTCTTT.